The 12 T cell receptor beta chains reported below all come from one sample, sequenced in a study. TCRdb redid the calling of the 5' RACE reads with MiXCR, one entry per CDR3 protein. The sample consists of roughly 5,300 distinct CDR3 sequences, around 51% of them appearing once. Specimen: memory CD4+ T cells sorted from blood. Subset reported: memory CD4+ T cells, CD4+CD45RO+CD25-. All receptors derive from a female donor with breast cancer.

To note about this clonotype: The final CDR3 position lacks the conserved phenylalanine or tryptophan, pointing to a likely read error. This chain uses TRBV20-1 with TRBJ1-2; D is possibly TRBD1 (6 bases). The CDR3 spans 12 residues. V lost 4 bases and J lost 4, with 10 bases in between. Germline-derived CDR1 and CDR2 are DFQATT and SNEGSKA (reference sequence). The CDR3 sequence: CSAIVGGYGYTL. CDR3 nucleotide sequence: TGCAGTGCTATTGTAGGGGGCTATGGCTACACCCTC.

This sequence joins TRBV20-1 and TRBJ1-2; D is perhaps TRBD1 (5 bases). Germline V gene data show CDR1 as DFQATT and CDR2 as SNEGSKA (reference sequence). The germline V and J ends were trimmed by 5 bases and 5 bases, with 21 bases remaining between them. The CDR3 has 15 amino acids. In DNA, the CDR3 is TGCAGTGCTGTCCCTCTAAGTGACAGAGGTTATGGCTACACCTTC. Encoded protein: CSAVPLSDRGYGYTF.

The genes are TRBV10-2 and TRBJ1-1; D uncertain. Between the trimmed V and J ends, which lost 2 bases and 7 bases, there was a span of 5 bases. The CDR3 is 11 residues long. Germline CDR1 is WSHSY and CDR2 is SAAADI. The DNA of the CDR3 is TGCGCCAGCAGTGAGAAGCGTGAAGCTTTCTTT. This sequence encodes CASSEKREAFF.

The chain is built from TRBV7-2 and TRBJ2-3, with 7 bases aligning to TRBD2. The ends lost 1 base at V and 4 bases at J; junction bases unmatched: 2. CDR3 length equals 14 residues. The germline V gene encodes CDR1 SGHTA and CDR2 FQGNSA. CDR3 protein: CASSLGLASDTQYF. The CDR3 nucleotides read TGTGCCAGCAGCTTAGGACTAGCATCAGATACGCAGTATTTT.

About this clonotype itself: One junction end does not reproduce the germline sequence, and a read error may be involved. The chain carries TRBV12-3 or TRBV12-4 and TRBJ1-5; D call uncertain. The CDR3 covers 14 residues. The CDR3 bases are TGTGCCAGCACTTTAGGGTCCCGCAATCAGCCCCAGCATTTT. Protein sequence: CASTLGSRNQPQHF.

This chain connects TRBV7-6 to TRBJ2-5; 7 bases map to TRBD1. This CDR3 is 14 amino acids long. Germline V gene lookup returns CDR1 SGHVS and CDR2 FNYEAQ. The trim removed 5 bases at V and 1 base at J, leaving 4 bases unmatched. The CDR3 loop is CASSLGTVQETQYF. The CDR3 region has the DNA TGTGCCAGCAGCCTCGGGACAGTCCAAGAGACCCAGTACTTC.

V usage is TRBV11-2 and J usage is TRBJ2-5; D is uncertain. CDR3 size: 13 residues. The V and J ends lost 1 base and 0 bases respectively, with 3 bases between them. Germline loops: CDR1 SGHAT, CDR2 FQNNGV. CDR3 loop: CASSLVHQETQYF. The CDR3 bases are TGTGCCAGCAGCTTAGTTCACCAAGAGACCCAGTACTTC.

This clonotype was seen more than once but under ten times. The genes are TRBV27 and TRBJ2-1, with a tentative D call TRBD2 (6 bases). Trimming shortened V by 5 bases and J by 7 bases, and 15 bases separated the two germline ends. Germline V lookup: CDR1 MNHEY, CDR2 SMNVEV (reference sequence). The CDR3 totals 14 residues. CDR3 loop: CASSPRLVLNEQFF. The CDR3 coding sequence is TGTGCCAGCAGTCCGAGACTAGTACTTAATGAGCAGTTCTTC.

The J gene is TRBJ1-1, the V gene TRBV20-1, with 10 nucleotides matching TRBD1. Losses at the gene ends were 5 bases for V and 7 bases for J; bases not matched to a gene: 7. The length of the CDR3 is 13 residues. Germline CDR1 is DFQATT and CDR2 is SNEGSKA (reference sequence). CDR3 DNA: TGCAGTGCTGACAGGGGGCGTATTGGTGAAGCTTTCTTT. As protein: CSADRGRIGEAFF.

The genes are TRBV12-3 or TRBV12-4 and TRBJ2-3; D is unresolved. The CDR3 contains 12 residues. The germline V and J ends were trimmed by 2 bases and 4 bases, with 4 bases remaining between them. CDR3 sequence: CASSLLADTQYF. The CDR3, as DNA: TGTGCCAGCAGTTTATTGGCAGATACGCAGTATTTT.

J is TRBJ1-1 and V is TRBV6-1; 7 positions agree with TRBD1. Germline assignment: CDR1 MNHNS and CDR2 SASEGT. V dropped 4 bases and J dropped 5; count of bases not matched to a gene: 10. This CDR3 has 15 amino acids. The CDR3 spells CASSAHRGVRTEAFF. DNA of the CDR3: TGTGCCAGCAGTGCGCACAGGGGAGTTCGGACTGAAGCTTTCTTT.

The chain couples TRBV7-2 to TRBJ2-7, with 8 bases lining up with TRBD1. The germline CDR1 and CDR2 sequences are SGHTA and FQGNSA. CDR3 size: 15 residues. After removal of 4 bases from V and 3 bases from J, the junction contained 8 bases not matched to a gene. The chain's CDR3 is CASSYGTGSFYEQYF. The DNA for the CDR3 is TGTGCCAGCAGCTATGGGACAGGTTCTTTCTACGAGCAGTACTTC.